One sample yielded the 5 T cell receptor beta chains listed below, sequenced in a study of blood T cell repertoires in COVID-19. Method: immunoSEQ multiplex PCR; TCRdb's copy keeps in-frame clones and lacks some. The table includes around 300,000 clones, more than 70% detected once. Material: peripheral blood. The receptor set was obtained from a woman aged 25 to 39 with COVID-19, enrolled during active disease.

This chain uses TRBV15 with TRBJ1-6; D gene uncertain. Germline V gives CDR1 LNHNV, CDR2 YYDKDF (reference sequence). V was clipped by 0 bases and J by 15 bases, with 12 bases between them. The CDR3 covers 13 residues. The CDR3, as DNA: TGTGCCACCAGCAGAGATATAACCGAACTCCTCCACTTT. Translation: CATSRDITELLHF.

The rearrangement links TRBV6-2 or TRBV6-3 to TRBJ1-1, with 7 bases identical to TRBD1. V was clipped by 0 bases and J by 8 bases; unmatched bases: 3. CDR3 length equals 13 residues. Germline assignment: CDR1 MNHEY and CDR2 SVGEGT. CDR3 amino acids: CASSYSTGREAFF. The DNA for the CDR3 is TGTGCCAGCAGTTACTCGACAGGGAGGGAAGCTTTCTTT.

This clone was seen a single time. The V call is TRBV6-1, the J call TRBJ2-7; no clear D. CDR3 length: 13 amino acids. V lost 1 base, J lost 4 bases, and 8 bases lay in between. Per germline, CDR1 MNHNS and CDR2 SASEGT. CDR3 DNA sequence: TGTGCCAGCAGTGAAGTCTACCGATACGAGCAGTACGTC. It is translated as CASSEVYRYEQYV.

The chain has TRBV28 and TRBJ1-1, with D perhaps TRBD1 (6 bases). V gave up 3 bases and J gave up 4 bases, with 9 bases separating them. CDR1 and CDR2 (germline): MDHEN, SYDVKM. This CDR3 is built from 13 residues. The CDR3 nucleotides are TGTGCCAGCAGTTTCGGGGGGCGCACTGAAGCTTTCTTT. It encodes CASSFGGRTEAFF.

The genes are TRBV10-2 and TRBJ1-2, with D tentatively TRBD1 (6 bases). Looked up from germline, CDR1 is WSHSY and CDR2 is SAAADI. The CDR3 is 15 residues long. V shed 4 bases and J shed 6 bases, with 18 bases lying between them. CDR3 bases: TGCGCCAGCAGTGTATCCTTGGGGGCGCGTGATGGCTACACCTTC. It codes for CASSVSLGARDGYTF.